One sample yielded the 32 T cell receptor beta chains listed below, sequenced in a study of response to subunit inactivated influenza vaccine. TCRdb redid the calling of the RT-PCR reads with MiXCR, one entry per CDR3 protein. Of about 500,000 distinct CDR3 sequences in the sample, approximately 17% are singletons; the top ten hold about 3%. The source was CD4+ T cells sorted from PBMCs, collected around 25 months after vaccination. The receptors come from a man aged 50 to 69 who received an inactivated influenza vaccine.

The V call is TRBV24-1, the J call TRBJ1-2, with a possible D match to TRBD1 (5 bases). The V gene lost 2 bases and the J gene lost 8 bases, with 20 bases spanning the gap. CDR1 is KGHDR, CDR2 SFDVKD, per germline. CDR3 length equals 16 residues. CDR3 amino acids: CATSDSGGAVIRGYTF. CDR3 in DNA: TGTGCCACCAGTGATTCTGGCGGGGCCGTAATCAGGGGCTACACCTTC.

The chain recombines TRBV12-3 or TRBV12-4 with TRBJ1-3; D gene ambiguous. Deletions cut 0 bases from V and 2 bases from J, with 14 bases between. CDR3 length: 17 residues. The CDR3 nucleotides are TGTGCCAGCAGTTTAGCGTCCGGCGGTCCGGCTGGAAACACCATATATTTT. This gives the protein CASSLASGGPAGNTIYF.

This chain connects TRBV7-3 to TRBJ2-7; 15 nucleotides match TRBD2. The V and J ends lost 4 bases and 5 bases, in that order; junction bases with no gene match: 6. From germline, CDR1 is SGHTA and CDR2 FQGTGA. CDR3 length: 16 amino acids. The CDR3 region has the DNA TGTGCCAGCAGCTCCGGGACTAGCGGGAGGAGGGACGAGCAGTACTTC. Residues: CASSSGTSGRRDEQYF.

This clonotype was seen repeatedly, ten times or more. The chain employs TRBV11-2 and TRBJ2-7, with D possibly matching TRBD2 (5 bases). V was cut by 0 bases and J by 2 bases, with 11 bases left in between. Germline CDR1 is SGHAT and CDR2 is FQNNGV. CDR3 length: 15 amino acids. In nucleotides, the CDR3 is TGTGCCAGCAGCTTAGACTTCGGGATCGCCTACGAGCAGTACTTC. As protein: CASSLDFGIAYEQYF.

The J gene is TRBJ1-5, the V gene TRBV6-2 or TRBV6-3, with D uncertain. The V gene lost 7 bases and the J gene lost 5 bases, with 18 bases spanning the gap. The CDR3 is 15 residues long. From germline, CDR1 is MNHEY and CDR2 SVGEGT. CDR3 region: CASTYGTASHQPQHF. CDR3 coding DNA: TGTGCCAGCACCTACGGAACAGCCAGCCATCAGCCCCAGCATTTT.

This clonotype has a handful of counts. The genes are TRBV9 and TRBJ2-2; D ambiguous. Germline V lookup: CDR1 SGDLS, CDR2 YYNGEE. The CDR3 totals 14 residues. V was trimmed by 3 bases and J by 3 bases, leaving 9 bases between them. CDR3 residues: CASSATDYTGELFF. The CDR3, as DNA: TGTGCCAGCAGCGCCACAGATTACACCGGGGAGCTGTTTTTT. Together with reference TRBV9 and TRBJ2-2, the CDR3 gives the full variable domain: DSGVTQTPKHLITATGQRVTLRCSPRSGDLSVYWYQQSLDQGLQFLIQYYNGEERAKGNILERFSAQQFPDLHSELNLSSLELGDSALYFCASSATDYTGELFFGEGSRLTVL.

CDR3 DNA sequence: TGCAGTGCTAGAGTCCGAGATACACACTATGGCTACACCTTC. Translation gives CSARVRDTHYGYTF. The chain is built from TRBV20-1 and TRBJ1-2; no clear D gene. Trimming stripped 1 base from V and 3 bases from J, with 12 bases between. Germline V gives CDR1 DFQATT, CDR2 SNEGSKA (reference sequence). CDR3 size: 14 residues.

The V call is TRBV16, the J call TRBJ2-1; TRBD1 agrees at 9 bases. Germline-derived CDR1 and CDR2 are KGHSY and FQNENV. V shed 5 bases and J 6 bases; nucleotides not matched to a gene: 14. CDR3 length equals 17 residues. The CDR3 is CASSKQGTGKGRNEQFF. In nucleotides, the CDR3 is TGTGCCAGCAGCAAGCAGGGGACAGGGAAGGGTCGCAATGAGCAGTTCTTC. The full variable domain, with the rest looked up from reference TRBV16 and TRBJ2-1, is GEEVAQTPKHLVRGEGQKAKLYCAPIKGHSYVFWYQQVLKNEFKFLISFQNENVFDETGMPKERFSAKCLPNSPCSLEIQATKLEDSAVYFCASSKQGTGKGRNEQFFGPGTRLTVL.

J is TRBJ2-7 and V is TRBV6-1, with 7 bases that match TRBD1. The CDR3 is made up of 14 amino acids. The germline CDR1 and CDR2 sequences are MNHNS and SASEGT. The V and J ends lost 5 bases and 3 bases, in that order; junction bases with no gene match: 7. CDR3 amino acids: CASSRGQAFYEQYF. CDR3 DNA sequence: TGTGCCAGCAGTCGTGGACAGGCCTTCTACGAGCAGTACTTC.

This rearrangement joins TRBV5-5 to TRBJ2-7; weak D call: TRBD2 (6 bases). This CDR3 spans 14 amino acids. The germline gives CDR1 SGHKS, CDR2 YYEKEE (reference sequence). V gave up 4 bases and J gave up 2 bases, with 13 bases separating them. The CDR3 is CASSAGPSTYEQYF. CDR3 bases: TGTGCCAGCAGCGCGGGACCCTCCACCTACGAGCAGTACTTC.

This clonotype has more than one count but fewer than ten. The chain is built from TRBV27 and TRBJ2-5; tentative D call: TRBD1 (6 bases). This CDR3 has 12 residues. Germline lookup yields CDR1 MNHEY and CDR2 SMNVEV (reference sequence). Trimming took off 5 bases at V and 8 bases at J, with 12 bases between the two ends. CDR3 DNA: TGTGCCAGCAGTAGAGGGGGTCTAACCCAGTACTTC. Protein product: CASSRGGLTQYF.

CDR3 residues: CASSSGQGTYSNQPQHF. CDR3 coding DNA: TGCGCCAGCAGCTCGGGACAGGGGACTTATAGCAATCAGCCCCAGCATTTT. The J gene is TRBJ1-5, the V gene TRBV4-1, with 10 positions matching TRBD1. The V gene end was trimmed by 5 bases and the J gene end by 0 bases; junction bases not matched to a gene: 7. The CDR3 contains 17 residues. Germline CDR1 is MGHRA and CDR2 is YSYEKL.

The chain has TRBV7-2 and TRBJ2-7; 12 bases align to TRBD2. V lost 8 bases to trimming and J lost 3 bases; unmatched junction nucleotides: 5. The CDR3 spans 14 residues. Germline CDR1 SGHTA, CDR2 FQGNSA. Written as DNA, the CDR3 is TGTGCCAGCCGCCCTAGCGGGGGGGACTACGAGCAGTACTTC. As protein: CASRPSGGDYEQYF.

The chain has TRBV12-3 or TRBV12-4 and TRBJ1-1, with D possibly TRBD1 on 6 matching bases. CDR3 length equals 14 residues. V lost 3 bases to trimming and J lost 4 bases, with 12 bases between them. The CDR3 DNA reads TGTGCCAGCAGTTTCGGGGGCGCGACCACTGAAGCTTTCTTT. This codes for CASSFGGATTEAFF.

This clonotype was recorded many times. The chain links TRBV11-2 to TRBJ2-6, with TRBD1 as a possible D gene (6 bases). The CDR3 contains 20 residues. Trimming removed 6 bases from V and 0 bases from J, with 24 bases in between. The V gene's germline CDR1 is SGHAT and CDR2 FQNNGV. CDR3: CASRRTAIPNYGSGANVLTF. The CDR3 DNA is TGTGCCAGCAGACGGACAGCGATTCCCAACTACGGCTCTGGGGCCAACGTCCTGACTTTC.

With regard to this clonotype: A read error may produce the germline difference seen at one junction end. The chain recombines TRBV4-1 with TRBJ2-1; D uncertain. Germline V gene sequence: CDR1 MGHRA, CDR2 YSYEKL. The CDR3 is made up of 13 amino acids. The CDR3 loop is CTSSHEHYNEQFF. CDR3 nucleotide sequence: TGCACCAGCAGCCACGAACACTACAATGAGCAGTTCTTC.

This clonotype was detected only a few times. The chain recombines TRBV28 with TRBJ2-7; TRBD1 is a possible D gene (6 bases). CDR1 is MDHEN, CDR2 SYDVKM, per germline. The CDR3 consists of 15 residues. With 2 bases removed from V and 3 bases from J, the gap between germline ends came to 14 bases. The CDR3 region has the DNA TGTGCCAGCAGTTTAGAAGGCAGGGGTCGCTACGAGCAGTACTTC. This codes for CASSLEGRGRYEQYF.

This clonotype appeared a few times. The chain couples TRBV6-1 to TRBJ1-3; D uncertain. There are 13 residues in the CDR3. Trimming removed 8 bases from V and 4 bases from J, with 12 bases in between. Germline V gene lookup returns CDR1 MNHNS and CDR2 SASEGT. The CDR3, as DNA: TGTGCCAGCGCCGGGCAGATGGGAAACACCATATATTTT. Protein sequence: CASAGQMGNTIYF.

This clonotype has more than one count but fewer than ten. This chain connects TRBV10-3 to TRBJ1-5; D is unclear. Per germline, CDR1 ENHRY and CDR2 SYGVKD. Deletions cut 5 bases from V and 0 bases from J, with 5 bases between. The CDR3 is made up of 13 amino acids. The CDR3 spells CAISLGSNQPQHF. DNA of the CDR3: TGTGCCATCAGTCTTGGTAGCAATCAGCCCCAGCATTTT.

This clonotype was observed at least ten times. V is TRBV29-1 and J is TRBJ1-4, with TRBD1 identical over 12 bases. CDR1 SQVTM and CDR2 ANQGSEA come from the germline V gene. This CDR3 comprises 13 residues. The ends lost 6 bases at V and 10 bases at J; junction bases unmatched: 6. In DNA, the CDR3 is TGCAGCGTCCAGGGACAGGGGGCCTCAAAACTGTTTTTT. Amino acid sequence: CSVQGQGASKLFF.

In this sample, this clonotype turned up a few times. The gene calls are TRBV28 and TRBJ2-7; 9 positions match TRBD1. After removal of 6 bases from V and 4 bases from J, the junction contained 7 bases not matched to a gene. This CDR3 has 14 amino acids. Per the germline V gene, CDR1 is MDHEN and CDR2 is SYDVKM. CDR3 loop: CASRDGTGPYEQYF. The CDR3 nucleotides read TGTGCCAGCAGGGACGGGACAGGGCCTTACGAGCAGTACTTC.

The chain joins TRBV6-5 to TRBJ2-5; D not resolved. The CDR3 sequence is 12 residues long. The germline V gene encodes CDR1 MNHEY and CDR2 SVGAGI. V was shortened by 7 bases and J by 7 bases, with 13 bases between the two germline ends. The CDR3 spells CASTSLTGTQYF. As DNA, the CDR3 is TGTGCCAGCACCTCATTGACGGGGACCCAGTACTTC.

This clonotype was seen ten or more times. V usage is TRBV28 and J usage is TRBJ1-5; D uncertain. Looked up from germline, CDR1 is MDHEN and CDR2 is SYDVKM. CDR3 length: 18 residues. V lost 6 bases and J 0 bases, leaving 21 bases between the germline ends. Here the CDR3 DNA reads TGTGCCAGCAGCCCCCCTTCTCTCGGCTCCTTTAGCAATCAGCCCCAGCATTTT. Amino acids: CASSPPSLGSFSNQPQHF.

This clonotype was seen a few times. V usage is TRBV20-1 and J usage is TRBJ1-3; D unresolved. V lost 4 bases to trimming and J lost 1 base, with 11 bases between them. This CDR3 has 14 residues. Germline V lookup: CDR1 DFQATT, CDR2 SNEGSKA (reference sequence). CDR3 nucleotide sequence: TGCAGTGCTACTAGAGGGATTTCTGGAAACACCATATATTTT. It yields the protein CSATRGISGNTIYF.

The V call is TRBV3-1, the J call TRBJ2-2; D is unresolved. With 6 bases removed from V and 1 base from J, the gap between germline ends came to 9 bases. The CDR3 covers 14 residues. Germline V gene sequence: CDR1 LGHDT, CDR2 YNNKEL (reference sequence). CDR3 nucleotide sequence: TGTGCCAGCAGTGCCGACGGGAACACCGGGGAGCTGTTTTTT. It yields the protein CASSADGNTGELFF.

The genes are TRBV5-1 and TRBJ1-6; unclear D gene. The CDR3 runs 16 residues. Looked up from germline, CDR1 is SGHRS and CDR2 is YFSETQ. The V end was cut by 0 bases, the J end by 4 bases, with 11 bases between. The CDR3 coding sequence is TGCGCCAGCAGCTTGGTCGGAGAACCTTATAATTCACCCCTCCACTTT. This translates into CASSLVGEPYNSPLHF.

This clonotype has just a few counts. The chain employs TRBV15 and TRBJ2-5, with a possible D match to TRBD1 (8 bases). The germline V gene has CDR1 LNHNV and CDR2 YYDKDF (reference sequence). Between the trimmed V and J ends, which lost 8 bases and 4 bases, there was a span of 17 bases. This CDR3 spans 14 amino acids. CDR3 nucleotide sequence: TGTGCCACCTCTGACAGGGGAGGGGGAGAGACCCAGTACTTC. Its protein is CATSDRGGGETQYF.

The CDR3 bases are TGTGCCAGTAGCATTGCTCGCGACAATGAGCAGTTCTTC. Translated: CASSIARDNEQFF. V gene TRBV19 combines with J gene TRBJ2-1; D gene uncertain. This CDR3 contains 13 residues. V lost 6 bases to trimming and J lost 5 bases, with 11 bases between them. CDR1 is LNHDA, CDR2 SQIVND, per germline (reference sequence).

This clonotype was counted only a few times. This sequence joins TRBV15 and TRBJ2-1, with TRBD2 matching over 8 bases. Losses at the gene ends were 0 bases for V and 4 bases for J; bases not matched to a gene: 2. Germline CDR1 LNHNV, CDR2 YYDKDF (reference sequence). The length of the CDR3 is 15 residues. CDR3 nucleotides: TGTGCCACCAGCAGAGACGGGAGGGCTTACAATGAGCAGTTCTTC. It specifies CATSRDGRAYNEQFF.

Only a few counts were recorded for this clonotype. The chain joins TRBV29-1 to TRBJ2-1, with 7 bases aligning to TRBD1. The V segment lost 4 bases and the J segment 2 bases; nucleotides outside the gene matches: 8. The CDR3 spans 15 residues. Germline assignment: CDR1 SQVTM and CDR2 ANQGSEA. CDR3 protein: CSVARTGLTYNEQFF. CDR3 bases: TGCAGCGTTGCTAGGACAGGACTCACCTACAATGAGCAGTTCTTC.

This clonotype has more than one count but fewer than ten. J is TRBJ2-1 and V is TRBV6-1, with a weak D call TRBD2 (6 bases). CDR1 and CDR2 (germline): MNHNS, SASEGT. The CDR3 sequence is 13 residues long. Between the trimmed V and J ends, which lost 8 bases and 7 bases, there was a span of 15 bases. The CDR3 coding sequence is TGTGCCAGCCGGGGGTTGGGGCGGAATGAGCAGTTCTTC. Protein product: CASRGLGRNEQFF.

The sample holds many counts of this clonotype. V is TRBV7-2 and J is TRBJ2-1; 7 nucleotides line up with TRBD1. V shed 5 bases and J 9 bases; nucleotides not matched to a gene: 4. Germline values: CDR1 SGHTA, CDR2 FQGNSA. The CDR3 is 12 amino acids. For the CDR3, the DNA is TGTGCCAGCAGCCGCCGACAGGGTGAGCAGTTCTTC. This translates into CASSRRQGEQFF. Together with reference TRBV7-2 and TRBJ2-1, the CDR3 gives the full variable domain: GAGVSQSPSNKVTEKGKDVELRCDPISGHTALYWYRQSLGQGLEFLIYFQGNSAPDKSGLPSDRFSAERTGGSVSTLTIQRTQQEDSAVYLCASSRRQGEQFFGPGTRLTVL.